This T cell receptor beta chain emerged from a study of blood T cell repertoires in COVID-19. Overall study: From T cells, B-cell-depleted T cells, or PBMCs came the material, which was cDNA or gDNA.

Trimming removed 4 bases at V and 5 bases at J, with 20 bases between. The CDR3 has 15 amino acids. Germline assignment: CDR1 SQVTM and CDR2 ANQGSEA. This clone appeared a few times. In the authors' workflow: Reference gene primer amplification in the assay estimated nucleated cell counts. Data came from immunoSEQ multiplex PCR; TCRdb stores just in-frame clones and leaves some out. The V and J calls and clone size come from that table; D and trimming were worked out from the DNA. The table records about 140,000 clones, 85% of them present only once. This rearrangement joins TRBV29-1 to TRBJ1-2; maybe TRBD1 (5 bases). The sample comprised peripheral blood. The sequence was obtained from a man aged 45 to 65 with acute or convalescent COVID-19. CDR3 amino acids: CSVVWHRTIDYGYTF. The CDR3 bases are TGCAGCGTTGTCTGGCACAGGACGATCGATTATGGCTACACCTTC.